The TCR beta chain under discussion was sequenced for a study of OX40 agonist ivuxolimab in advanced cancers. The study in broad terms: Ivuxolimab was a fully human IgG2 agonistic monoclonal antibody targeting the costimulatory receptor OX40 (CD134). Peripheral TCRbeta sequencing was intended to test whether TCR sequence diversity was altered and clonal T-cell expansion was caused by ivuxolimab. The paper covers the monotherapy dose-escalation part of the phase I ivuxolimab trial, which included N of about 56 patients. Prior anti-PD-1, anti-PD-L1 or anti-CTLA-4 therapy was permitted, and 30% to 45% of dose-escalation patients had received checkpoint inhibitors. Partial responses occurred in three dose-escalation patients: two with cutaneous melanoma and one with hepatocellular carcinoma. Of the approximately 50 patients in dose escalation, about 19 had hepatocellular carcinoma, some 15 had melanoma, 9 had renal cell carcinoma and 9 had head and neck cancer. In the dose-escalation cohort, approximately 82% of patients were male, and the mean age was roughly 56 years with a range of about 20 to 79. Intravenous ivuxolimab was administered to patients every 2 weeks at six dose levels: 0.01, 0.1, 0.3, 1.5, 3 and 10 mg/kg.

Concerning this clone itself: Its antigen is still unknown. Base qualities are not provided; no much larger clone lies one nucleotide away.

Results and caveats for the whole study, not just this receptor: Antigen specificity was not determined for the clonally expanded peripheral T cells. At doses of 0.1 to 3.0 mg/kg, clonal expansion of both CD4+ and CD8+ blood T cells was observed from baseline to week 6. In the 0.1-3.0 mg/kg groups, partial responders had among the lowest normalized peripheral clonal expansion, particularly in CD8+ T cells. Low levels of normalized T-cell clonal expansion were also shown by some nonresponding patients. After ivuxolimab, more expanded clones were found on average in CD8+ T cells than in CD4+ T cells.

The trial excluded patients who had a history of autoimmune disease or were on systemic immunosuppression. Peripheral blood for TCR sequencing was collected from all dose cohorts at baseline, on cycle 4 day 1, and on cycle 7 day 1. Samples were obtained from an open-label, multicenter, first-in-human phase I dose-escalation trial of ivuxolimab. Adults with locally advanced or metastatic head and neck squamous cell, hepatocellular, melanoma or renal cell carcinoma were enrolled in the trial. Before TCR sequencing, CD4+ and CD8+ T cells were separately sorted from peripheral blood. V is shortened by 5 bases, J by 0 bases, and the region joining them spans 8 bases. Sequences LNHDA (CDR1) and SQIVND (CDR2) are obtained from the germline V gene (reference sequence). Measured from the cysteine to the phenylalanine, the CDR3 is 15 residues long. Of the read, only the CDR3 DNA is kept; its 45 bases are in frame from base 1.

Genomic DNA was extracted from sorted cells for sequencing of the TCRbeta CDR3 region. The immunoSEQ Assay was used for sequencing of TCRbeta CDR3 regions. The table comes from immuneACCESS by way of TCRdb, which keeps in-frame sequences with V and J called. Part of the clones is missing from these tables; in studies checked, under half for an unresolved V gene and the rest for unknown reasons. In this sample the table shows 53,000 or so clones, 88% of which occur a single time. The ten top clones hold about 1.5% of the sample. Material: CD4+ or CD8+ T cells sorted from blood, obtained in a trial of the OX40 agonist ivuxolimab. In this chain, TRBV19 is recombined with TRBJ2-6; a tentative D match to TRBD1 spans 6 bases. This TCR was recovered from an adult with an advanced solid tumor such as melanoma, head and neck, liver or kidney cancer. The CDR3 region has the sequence CASSAQGSGANVLTF. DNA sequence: TGTGCCAGTAGTGCACAGGGCTCTGGGGCCAACGTCCTGACTTTC.